The rows below give T cell receptor beta chains drawn from one sample of a study of T cells in Graves' hyperthyroidism and ophthalmopathy. Via MiXCR, TCRdb re-called the multiplex PCR reads, giving one row per CDR3 protein. Of around 450,000 distinct CDR3 sequences in the sample, around 14% were seen once. The sample taken for sequencing was blood. The source of these receptors is a young woman with Graves' hyperthyroidism. Both conserved end residues are part of each CDR3. D genes are given only for firm matches. The listing skips clone size in some rows; elsewhere it reads once, few, many or a size class.

>TRBJ2-7|TRBV9|few|TRBD1
TGTGCCAGCAGCGCTCGGGACAGGGGGCCATACGAGCAGTACTTC
CASSARDRGPYEQYF
>TRBJ2-3|TRBV6-2/TRBV6-3|many|NA
TGTGCCAGCAGTTACGAAAGGGCCCTGAGTCTTACGCAGTATTTT
CASSYERALSLTQYF
>TRBJ2-1|TRBV7-2|many|NA
TGTGCCAGCAGCTTGAGTCAGAGCAACTACAATGAGCAGTTCTTC
CASSLSQSNYNEQFF
>TRBJ2-1|TRBV6-1|few|TRBD2
TGTGCCAGCAGACTAGCGGGGGGGCATGAGCAGTTCTTC
CASRLAGGHEQFF
>TRBJ2-2|TRBV27|many|NA
TGTGCCAGCAGTTTAAGGGCAGGGCCCACCGGGGAGCTGTTTTTT
CASSLRAGPTGELFF
>TRBJ2-2|TRBV19|NA|NA
TGTGCCAGTATCCCCTACGGCACCGCGAACACCGGGGAGCTGTTTTTT
CASIPYGTANTGELFF
>TRBJ2-3|TRBV24-1|few|NA
TGTGCCACCAGTGGGAGGCAGCGCACAGATACGCAGTATTTT
CATSGRQRTDTQYF
>TRBJ1-1|TRBV4-1|once|NA
TGCGCCAGCAGCCAAGATTCTCAGGGGTCTTATTCAAATTTGAACACTGAAGCTTTCTTT
CASSQDSQGSYSNLNTEAFF
>TRBJ2-1|TRBV11-3|many|NA
TGTGCCAGCAGCTTAGAAGGGGGGACTAATGAGCAGTTCTTC
CASSLEGGTNEQFF
>TRBJ2-1|TRBV4-3|few|NA
TGCGCCAGCAGCCTGGGGGTACGGGACAATGAGCAGTTCTTC
CASSLGVRDNEQFF